This TCR beta chain was retrieved from a study of PD-1 blockade in classical Hodgkin lymphoma. Regarding this clone: What it recognizes is unknown.

TCRdb's copy holds only in-frame clones and misses some; the assay was immunoSEQ multiplex PCR. The sample has fewer than 4,000 clones, 75% to 85% seen once. Time point reported: cycle 4 day 1 (C4D1), after more than five weeks of nivolumab. Every one of the patients relapsed after autologous stem cell transplantation (brentuximab vedotin exposure was variable). After thawing, PBMCs were subjected to magnetic negative selection to isolate CD8+ T cells. This CDR3 spans 15 amino acids. Looked up from germline, CDR1 is MNHEY and CDR2 is SMNVEV (reference sequence). The V end was cut by 3 bases, the J end by 4 bases, with 12 bases between. Study-wide findings and caveats: Newly diagnosed patients reportedly had lower baseline TCR diversity than healthy donors.

The sequence derives from a human donor with classical Hodgkin lymphoma. The chain couples TRBV27 to TRBJ2-2; the D call may be TRBD1 or TRBD2 (6 bases each). The sample was CD8+ T cells from blood, taken before the fourth cycle of nivolumab. The CDR3 DNA reads TGTGCCAGCAGTTTTTGGGGGGCCTTCACCGGGGAGCTGTTTTTT. This translates into CASSFWGAFTGELFF.